Shown below are 18 T cell receptor beta chains from a single sample sequenced in a study. The sorted Tregs were CD4+CD25+CD127-/low cells. TCRdb fed the 5' RACE reads into MiXCR, producing one record per CDR3 protein. The sample yields some 32,000 distinct CDR3 sequences, 27% seen once. The sample comprised tumor-infiltrating Tregs sorted from the breast tumor. These receptor sequences come from a female donor with breast cancer.

This clonotype is medium-sized (0.01 to 0.1%). J is TRBJ2-5 and V is TRBV4-2; 9 bases match TRBD2. V shed 3 bases, J shed 1 base, and the junction held 6 bases outside the gene matches. The CDR3 is 16 amino acids. Germline values: CDR1 LGHNA, CDR2 YNFKEQ. The CDR3 protein is CASSQPTSGTQETQYF. CDR3 DNA sequence: TGTGCCAGCAGCCAGCCGACTAGCGGAACCCAAGAGACCCAGTACTTC.

The V call is TRBV7-9, the J call TRBJ2-3; TRBD1 might be the D (5 bases). The CDR3 is 12 amino acids. The V end was cut by 5 bases, the J end by 8 bases, with 11 bases between. Germline CDR1 reads SEHNR; CDR2 reads FQNEAQ (reference sequence). The CDR3 protein is CASSQGVITQYF. The CDR3, as DNA: TGTGCCAGCAGCCAAGGGGTAATTACGCAGTATTTT.

This clonotype came up many times. The chain recombines TRBV4-2 with TRBJ2-7, with 8 bases fitting TRBD2. The V and J ends lost 0 bases and 1 base, in that order; junction bases with no gene match: 5. Germline CDR1 LGHNA, CDR2 YNFKEQ. The CDR3 is made up of 16 amino acids. The CDR3: CASSQDQGGRSYEQYF. The CDR3 DNA reads TGTGCCAGCAGCCAAGATCAGGGCGGGAGGTCCTACGAGCAGTACTTC.

This clonotype was seen at least ten times. The chain uses TRBV9 and TRBJ1-1; D unclear. Per germline, CDR1 SGDLS and CDR2 YYNGEE. Trimming cost V 4 bases and J 4 bases, with 11 bases left between them. The CDR3 extends over 13 amino acids. The CDR3 loop is CASSSGSSTEAFF. The CDR3 nucleotides are TGTGCCAGCAGCTCCGGGTCGAGCACTGAAGCTTTCTTT.

V is TRBV9 and J is TRBJ2-1, with 12 bases matching TRBD1. The CDR3 runs to 14 residues. The trim removed 4 bases at V and 12 bases at J, leaving 8 bases unmatched. Germline CDR1 SGDLS, CDR2 YYNGEE. In DNA form, the CDR3 reads TGTGCCAGCAGCTCGGGACAGGGGGCGGTAGGGCAGTTCTTC. The encoded protein is CASSSGQGAVGQFF.

The V gene is TRBV4-2, the J gene TRBJ2-3, with D perhaps TRBD2 (6 bases). The V end was cut by 3 bases, the J end by 4 bases, with 14 bases between. In germline, CDR1 is LGHNA, CDR2 YNFKEQ. This CDR3 has 15 amino acids. The CDR3: CASSQRDLAADTQYF. The CDR3 nucleotides read TGTGCCAGCAGCCAGCGGGACTTGGCGGCAGATACGCAGTATTTT.

This clonotype was observed once. Since no conserved phenylalanine or tryptophan closes the CDR3, a read error is the likely cause. The limits of the CDR3 on the DNA are not certain, so only TCRdb's listed CDR3 is given. This rearrangement joins TRBV20-1 to TRBJ1-1; the table assigns TRBD1, which was not confirmed against the DNA. The CDR3 numbers 14 amino acids, ends counted. Germline V gene data show CDR1 as DFQATT and CDR2 as SNEGSKA (reference sequence). The CDR3 here is CSAPRGGPGQEVFL.

This clonotype was detected many times. The chain joins TRBV6-1 to TRBJ2-1; TRBD1 agrees at 8 bases. V dropped 4 bases and J dropped 8; count of bases not matched to a gene: 7. This CDR3 region has 14 residues. CDR1 is MNHNS, CDR2 SASEGT, per germline. The CDR3 is CASSAETGVYEQFF. As DNA, the CDR3 is TGTGCCAGCAGTGCTGAGACAGGGGTGTATGAGCAGTTCTTC.

This clonotype was observed a few times. A much more abundant neighbour one base away suggests this may be a read error. The rearrangement joins TRBV6-1 to TRBJ2-1; TRBD2 matches at 9 bases. This CDR3 contains 17 residues. The J segment lost 9 bases and the V segment lost 1 base, leaving 13 bases of the junction unmatched. Germline V gene lookup returns CDR1 MNHNS and CDR2 SASEGT. The DNA of the CDR3 is TGTGCCAGCAGTGAAGATTTTAGCGGGAGAGAGGTCCGTGAGCAGTTCTTC. Encoded protein: CASSEDFSGREVREQFF.

This clonotype was observed many times. This chain uses TRBV5-4 with TRBJ1-1; the D gene is possibly TRBD1 (5 bases). The V end was cut by 0 bases, the J end by 4 bases, with 10 bases between. The CDR3 is 14 residues long. Germline CDR1 and CDR2: SGHNT and YYREEE (reference sequence). The CDR3 loop reads CASSLGRQSTEAFF. Written as DNA, the CDR3 is TGTGCCAGCAGCTTGGGCCGACAGAGCACTGAAGCTTTCTTT. The entire variable domain, with the rest obtained from reference TRBV5-4 and TRBJ1-1, is as follows: ETGVTQSPTHLIKTRGQQVTLRCSSQSGHNTVSWYQQALGQGPQFIFQYYREEENGRGNFPPRFSGLQFPNYSSELNVNALELDDSALYLCASSLGRQSTEAFFGQGTRLTVV.

Comments on this clonotype: Just one base apart from a much larger clone, this may be a read error. This chain joins TRBV11-3 and TRBJ2-3; D is ambiguous. The CDR3 runs 14 residues. Germline V CDR1 and CDR2: SGHNT, YENEEA. V was cut by 6 bases and J by 2 bases, with 12 bases left in between. CDR3 protein: CASSLRRSTDTQYF. The CDR3 region has the DNA TGTGCCAGCAGTCTTAGGCGCTCCACAGATACGCAGTATTTT.

Concerning this clonotype: This clone may be a read error of a much larger clone one base away. This chain uses TRBV30 with TRBJ2-5; possible D gene TRBD1, 6 bases. This CDR3 comprises 12 residues. CDR1 and CDR2 (germline): GTSNPN, SVGIG (reference sequence). V was clipped by 1 base and J by 4 bases, with 7 bases between them. This CDR3 is CAWSEQGETQYF. As DNA, the CDR3 is TGTGCCTGGAGTGAACAGGGAGAGACCCAGTACTTC.

This clonotype was recorded a few times. A read error may explain this, as a much larger clone is one base away. This chain joins TRBV18 and TRBJ2-2; 8 bases are shared with TRBD1. The CDR3 runs to 15 residues. Germline lookup yields CDR1 KGHSH and CDR2 LQKENI. CDR3 amino acids: CASSPTGANTGGLFF. In nucleotides, the CDR3 is TGTGCCAGCTCACCGACAGGGGCGAACACCGGGGGGCTGTTTTTT.

This clonotype has at least ten counts. The chain recombines TRBV5-1 with TRBJ2-1; TRBD1 matches at 7 bases. The CDR3 length is 15 residues. CDR1 is SGHRS and CDR2 is YFSETQ in the germline V gene. After removal of 0 bases from V and 4 bases from J, the junction contained 4 bases not matched to a gene. CDR3 coding DNA: TGCGCCAGCAGCTTGGCCATGGGACAGTACAATGAGCAGTTCTTC. Its translation: CASSLAMGQYNEQFF.

Comments on this clonotype: One junction end does not reproduce the germline sequence, and a read error may be involved. V is TRBV5-1 and J is TRBJ1-2, with D perhaps TRBD1 (6 bases). CDR1 and CDR2 from the germline V gene are SGHRS and YFSETQ. The CDR3 is 13 residues long. The CDR3 loop reads CASGLDRIYGYTF. The CDR3 nucleotides are TGCGCCAGCGGCTTGGACAGAATCTATGGCTACACCTTC.

This clonotype appeared many times. V gene TRBV20-1 combines with J gene TRBJ2-2; D uncertain. V shed 5 bases and J shed 2 bases, with 3 bases lying between them. This CDR3 is 11 amino acids long. In germline, CDR1 is DFQATT, CDR2 SNEGSKA (reference sequence). The CDR3 DNA reads TGCAGTGCTCGTAACACCGGGGAGCTGTTTTTT. Its translation: CSARNTGELFF.

A remark on this clonotype: A clone one base away is much larger, so this may be a read error. The rearrangement uses TRBV24-1 and TRBJ2-1; possibly TRBD1 or TRBD2 for D (5 bases each). This CDR3 comprises 16 residues. Germline V lookup: CDR1 KGHDR, CDR2 SFDVKD. CDR3 sequence reads: CATSGRGRSNYDEQFF. DNA for the CDR3: TGTGCCACCAGTGGTCGGGGACGGTCGAACTACGATGAGCAGTTCTTC.

This clonotype was seen a handful of times. The chain is built from TRBV5-1 and TRBJ2-3, with no clear D. Germline CDR1 is SGHRS and CDR2 is YFSETQ. V was cut by 0 bases and J by 0 bases, with 5 bases left in between. The CDR3 consists of 14 residues. The DNA of the CDR3 is TGCGCCAGCAGCTTGGAGGTTAGCACAGATACGCAGTATTTT. It codes for CASSLEVSTDTQYF.